These T cell receptor beta chains were read from a single sample in a study of T cells in Graves' hyperthyroidism and ophthalmopathy. MiXCR, applied by TCRdb to the multiplex PCR reads, yields one record per CDR3 protein. The sample yields roughly 400,000 distinct CDR3 sequences, about an eighth seen once. The material sequenced was blood. These receptors all stem from a man aged 50 to 60 with Graves' ophthalmopathy. CDR3s include the opening cysteine and the closing phenylalanine or tryptophan. A D gene is named only where the DNA matches it firmly. Size tells how often a clone was seen (once, few, many) or the class of an expanded clone, and some rows leave it out.

v_gene,d_gene,abundance,j_gene,CDR3aa,CDR3nt
TRBV7-9,NA,NA,TRBJ1-2,CASSLFTGTVEYGYTF,TGTGCCAGCAGCTTATTCACCGGGACCGTTGAATATGGCTACACCTTC
TRBV7-8,NA,many,TRBJ2-3,CASSRGLYTQYF,TGTGCCAGCAGCCGTGGACTGTATACGCAGTATTTT
TRBV5-1,NA,many,TRBJ1-1,CASSLATQNTEAFF,TGCGCCAGCAGCTTGGCCACACAGAACACTGAAGCTTTCTTT
TRBV12-3/TRBV12-4,NA,few,TRBJ2-3,CASSFRRRDTQYF,TGTGCCAGCAGTTTCAGACGGCGGGATACGCAGTATTTT
TRBV6-1,NA,few,TRBJ2-5,CASNSLEIQYF,TGTGCCAGCAACTCCCTCGAGATCCAGTACTTC
TRBV20-1,TRBD2,many,TRBJ2-3,CSARPDLAGNTDTQYF,TGCAGTGCCAGACCAGATTTAGCGGGAAACACAGATACGCAGTATTTT
TRBV29-1,TRBD2,many,TRBJ2-1,CSLGLADNEQFF,TGCAGCTTGGGACTAGCGGACAATGAGCAGTTCTTC
TRBV19,TRBD2,NA,TRBJ2-7,CASSPRTSGSSEQYF,TGTGCCAGTAGTCCTAGGACTAGCGGGAGTAGTGAGCAGTACTTC
TRBV7-8,NA,few,TRBJ1-2,CASSLEAGEWGYTF,TGTGCCAGCAGCTTAGAGGCAGGGGAGTGGGGCTACACCTTC
TRBV7-9,TRBD2,NA,TRBJ2-1,CAWSGSKSYNEQFF,TGTGCCTGGAGCGGGAGCAAATCCTACAATGAGCAGTTCTTC
TRBV30,TRBD2,many,TRBJ2-2,CASRLAKTAGELFF,TGTGCCTCCCGACTAGCGAAGACAGCCGGGGAGCTGTTTTTT
TRBV18,NA,many,TRBJ2-1,CASSPREARYNEQFF,TGTGCCAGCTCACCACGGGAGGCCAGGTACAATGAGCAGTTCTTC
TRBV30,NA,many,TRBJ1-6,CAWRTSPTLHF,TGTGCCTGGAGGACGTCCCCCACCCTCCACTTT
TRBV5-1,NA,NA,TRBJ1-5,CASSADSGGYSNQPQHF,TGCGCCAGCAGCGCGGACAGTGGGGGGTATAGCAATCAGCCCCAGCATTTT
TRBV5-1,NA,NA,TRBJ2-4,CASSLIEGIKNIQYF,TGCGCCAGCAGCTTGATAGAGGGAATCAAAAACATTCAGTACTTC
TRBV18,NA,NA,TRBJ2-1,CASSPQPLIRRKDTYNEQFF,TGTGCCAGCTCACCGCAACCCTTAATAAGACGGAAAGACACCTACAATGAGCAGTTCTTC
TRBV29-1,TRBD1,many,TRBJ2-3,CSVDTGQGARNTQYF,TGCAGCGTTGATACGGGACAGGGGGCTCGAAATACGCAGTATTTT
TRBV12-3/TRBV12-4,TRBD1,few,TRBJ1-5,CASSRTGGSGQPQHF,TGTGCCAGCAGCCGGACAGGCGGATCCGGTCAGCCCCAGCATTTT
TRBV3-1,TRBD2,many,TRBJ2-1,CASSQDAGGRNEQFF,TGTGCCAGCAGCCAAGACGCTGGCGGGAGGAATGAGCAGTTCTTC
TRBV15,TRBD1,few,TRBJ1-5,CATSSIGGGGGQPQHF,TGTGCCACCAGCAGTATTGGAGGGGGCGGCGGTCAGCCCCAGCATTTT
TRBV7-9,NA,many,TRBJ2-2,CASSLGRGGELFF,TGTGCCAGCAGCTTAGGCCGAGGCGGGGAGCTGTTTTTT
TRBV27,TRBD2,few,TRBJ2-4,CASRNSTSGSLLAKNIQYF,TGTGCCAGCAGGAACTCGACTAGCGGGTCCCTCCTAGCCAAAAACATTCAGTACTTC
TRBV5-1,NA,few,TRBJ2-2,CASSISGPGELFF,TGCGCCAGCAGTATCTCAGGGCCCGGGGAGCTGTTTTTT
TRBV6-4,NA,few,TRBJ2-2,CASSVQGEYGELFF,TGTGCCAGCAGTGTCCAGGGAGAATACGGGGAGCTGTTTTTT
TRBV24-1,TRBD2,few,TRBJ2-1,CATSDRTSGSMDEQFF,TGTGCCACCAGTGATAGGACTAGCGGGAGTATGGATGAGCAGTTCTTC
TRBV6-6,NA,NA,TRBJ1-1,CASSYYARTEAFF,TGTGCCAGCAGTTACTATGCCCGAACTGAAGCTTTCTTT
TRBV10-2,NA,NA,TRBJ1-2,CASSESPRGFYGYTF,TGCGCCAGCAGTGAGTCCCCCAGGGGATTTTATGGCTACACCTTC
TRBV7-9,NA,many,TRBJ2-5,CASRRSFGETQYF,TGTGCCAGCAGACGGAGTTTTGGGGAGACCCAGTACTTC
TRBV12-3/TRBV12-4,NA,NA,TRBJ2-2,CASRSLVPTGELFF,TGTGCCAGCAGGAGCTTAGTTCCCACCGGGGAGCTGTTTTTT
TRBV7-7,NA,many,TRBJ2-5,CASSLEGNQETQYF,TGTGCTAGCAGCTTAGAAGGGAACCAAGAGACCCAGTACTTC
TRBV20-1,NA,many,TRBJ2-7,CSAQDRQTYEQYF,TGCAGTGCCCAGGACAGACAGACCTACGAGCAGTACTTC
TRBV3-1,NA,many,TRBJ2-7,CASSQRWQLDEQYF,TGTGCCAGCAGCCAAAGGTGGCAGCTCGACGAGCAGTACTTC
TRBV12-3/TRBV12-4,TRBD2,many,TRBJ2-5,CASRPSGWETQYF,TGTGCCAGCAGGCCTAGCGGTTGGGAGACCCAGTACTTC
TRBV11-2,NA,many,TRBJ2-6,CASSRLGWGSGANVLTF,TGTGCCAGCAGCCGACTGGGTTGGGGTTCTGGGGCCAACGTCCTGACTTTC
TRBV7-8,NA,few,TRBJ2-5,CASSPARVHETQYF,TGTGCCAGCAGCCCAGCAAGGGTCCACGAGACCCAGTACTTC
TRBV24-1,NA,many,TRBJ2-3,CATGDRVTDTQYF,TGTGCCACCGGGGATCGGGTCACAGATACGCAGTATTTT
TRBV27,TRBD2,NA,TRBJ2-2,CASSASGITGELFF,TGTGCCAGCAGTGCTAGCGGAATCACCGGGGAGCTGTTTTTT
TRBV7-6,NA,few,TRBJ2-3,CASSSRVRFKNSDTQYF,TGTGCCAGCAGCTCACGGGTTAGATTCAAGAATTCGGATACGCAGTATTTT
TRBV11-2,NA,many,TRBJ2-5,CASSLDHRQQETQYF,TGTGCCAGCAGCTTAGATCATCGGCAGCAAGAGACCCAGTACTTC
TRBV6-1,NA,many,TRBJ1-1,CASSEALARIEAFF,TGTGCCAGCAGTGAAGCGCTCGCCCGAATCGAAGCTTTCTTT
TRBV6-2/TRBV6-3,NA,many,TRBJ1-2,CASTSAGEPHGYTF,TGTGCCAGCACCTCCGCCGGCGAGCCCCATGGCTACACCTTC
TRBV12-3/TRBV12-4,NA,NA,TRBJ1-2,CASSLGRGRVDGYTF,TGTGCCAGCAGTTTAGGTAGGGGACGGGTCGATGGCTACACCTTC
TRBV7-6,NA,many,TRBJ2-7,CASSLDISYEQYF,TGTGCCAGCAGCTTAGACATCTCCTACGAGCAGTACTTC
TRBV7-3,TRBD2,many,TRBJ2-5,CASSILAGGRQETQYF,TGTGCCAGCAGCATCCTAGCGGGAGGGCGGCAAGAGACCCAGTACTTC
TRBV20-1,NA,many,TRBJ1-1,CSAEGVENTEAFF,TGCAGTGCCGAGGGGGTTGAGAACACTGAAGCTTTCTTT
TRBV15,NA,few,TRBJ2-1,CATSVRAENEQFF,TGTGCCACCAGCGTTCGGGCGGAAAATGAGCAGTTCTTC
TRBV11-2,TRBD2,many,TRBJ2-1,CASSLAGGMTYNEQFF,TGTGCCAGCAGCTTAGCGGGAGGGATGACCTACAATGAGCAGTTCTTC
TRBV20-1,NA,many,TRBJ2-1,CSAQIPGREQFF,TGCAGTGCACAGATCCCGGGGAGGGAGCAGTTCTTC
TRBV7-9,TRBD1,many,TRBJ2-7,CASRVSGTGRYEQYF,TGTGCCAGCAGGGTCTCCGGGACAGGGAGGTACGAGCAGTACTTC
TRBV29-1,NA,few,TRBJ2-7,CSAAWVTVGYEQYF,TGCAGCGCTGCTTGGGTAACCGTAGGCTACGAGCAGTACTTC
TRBV14,NA,few,TRBJ2-1,CASSQFLVSPEQFF,TGTGCCAGCAGCCAATTCCTAGTATCGCCTGAGCAGTTCTTC
TRBV12-5,NA,NA,TRBJ1-5,CARSHGGPQHF,TGTGCTAGGTCTCACGGGGGGCCCCAGCATTTT
TRBV12-3/TRBV12-4,NA,few,TRBJ2-2,CASSLTPGANTGELFF,TGTGCCAGCAGTTTAACCCCCGGTGCGAACACCGGGGAGCTGTTTTTT
TRBV5-1,NA,many,TRBJ2-1,CASSLGGVGEQFF,TGCGCCAGCAGCTTGGGCGGGGTAGGTGAGCAGTTCTTC
TRBV5-8,NA,many,TRBJ2-7,CASSLGQGYSYEQYF,TGTGCCAGCAGCTTGGGGCAGGGGTACTCCTACGAGCAGTACTTC